This passage covers 19 T cell receptor beta chains from one sample sequenced in a study of T cells in Graves' hyperthyroidism and ophthalmopathy. Using RNA transcripts as the source, TCR beta CDR3 regions were amplified. The primer set for the first-round RT-PCR of the TCR CDR3 was HTBI. MiXCR, applied by TCRdb to the multiplex PCR reads, yields one record per CDR3 protein. Here the sample spans 500,000 to 650,000 distinct CDR3 sequences, approximately 14% being singletons. Input material: blood. Source of these receptors: a woman aged 50 to 60 with Graves' ophthalmopathy.

This clonotype showed up just a few times. The chain links TRBV7-2 to TRBJ2-7, with D uncertain. Deletions cut 4 bases from V and 0 bases from J, with 10 bases between. The CDR3 consists of 14 residues. Looked up from germline, CDR1 is SGHTA and CDR2 is FQGNSA. CDR3: CASSSTLSSYEQYF. Here the CDR3 DNA reads TGTGCCAGCAGCTCTACACTAAGCTCCTACGAGCAGTACTTC.

A few counts support this clonotype. The V gene is TRBV29-1, the J gene TRBJ1-2, with a weak D call TRBD1 (6 bases). Per the germline V gene, CDR1 is SQVTM and CDR2 is ANQGSEA. V was cut by 5 bases and J by 7 bases, with 17 bases left in between. The CDR3 extends over 13 amino acids. The CDR3 DNA reads as TGCAGCGTTTTTGTACCAGGGGCAGGTGGCTACACCTTC. This sequence encodes CSVFVPGAGGYTF.

This clonotype was recorded many times. V and J are TRBV7-8 and TRBJ2-7; 9 nucleotides align to TRBD1. The CDR3 has 14 amino acids. Germline V gene sequence: CDR1 SGHVS, CDR2 FQNEAQ. The junction had 5 bases not matched to a gene; V was cut back by 5 bases and J by 3 bases. The CDR3 region is CASSHGQGSYEQYF. CDR3 coding DNA: TGTGCCAGCAGCCATGGACAGGGGAGCTACGAGCAGTACTTC.

This clonotype was found many times. This chain connects TRBV6-2 or TRBV6-3 to TRBJ2-7; no firm D call. The V and J ends lost 7 bases and 1 base respectively, with 8 bases between them. CDR1 is MNHEY and CDR2 is SVGEGT in the germline V gene. The CDR3 contains 12 residues. The CDR3 nucleotides are TGTGCCAGCAAGGATGGGTCCTACGAGCAGTACTTC. It codes for CASKDGSYEQYF.

This clonotype was seen more than once but under ten times. No conserved phenylalanine or tryptophan is present at the end of the CDR3, so a read error is the likely explanation. V is TRBV5-6 and J is TRBJ1-1, with TRBD1 matching over 9 bases. The CDR3 extends over 15 amino acids. CDR1 SGHDT and CDR2 YYEEEE come from the germline V gene. The V and J ends lost 2 bases and 4 bases, in that order; junction bases with no gene match: 6. CDR3 sequence (DNA): TGTGCCAGCAGCTTCATCCCGGGACAGGGCACTGAAGCTTTCCTT. Translation gives CASSFIPGQGTEAFL.

Ten or more counts support this clonotype. CDR3 residues: CASSQDNQNYGYTF. The CDR3 coding sequence is TGTGCCAGCAGCCAAGATAACCAAAACTATGGCTACACCTTC. V and J are TRBV4-2 and TRBJ1-2; D gene uncertain. The CDR3 covers 14 residues. CDR1 LGHNA and CDR2 YNFKEQ come from the germline V gene. V dropped 0 bases and J dropped 2 bases, with 7 bases sitting between them.

The chain recombines TRBV5-1 with TRBJ1-5, with no clear D. CDR1 SGHRS and CDR2 YFSETQ come from the germline V gene. The CDR3 is made up of 14 amino acids. V was clipped by 3 bases and J by 1 base, with 8 bases between them. CDR3 sequence: CASSSEGSNQPQHF. The DNA of the CDR3 is TGCGCCAGCAGCTCGGAGGGAAGCAATCAGCCCCAGCATTTT. Complete variable domain (other parts from reference TRBV5-1 and TRBJ1-5): KAGVTQTPRYLIKTRGQQVTLSCSPISGHRSVSWYQQTPGQGLQFLFEYFSETQRNKGNFPGRFSGRQFSNSRSEMNVSTLELGDSALYLCASSSEGSNQPQHFGDGTRLSIL.

This clonotype has a handful of counts. This could be a read error, since a much larger clone is one nucleotide away. This chain links TRBV6-5 with TRBJ2-1, with D perhaps matching TRBD2 (6 bases). Germline values: CDR1 MNHEY, CDR2 SVGAGI. The CDR3 sequence is 16 residues long. The CDR3 bases are TGTGCCAGCAGTTACTTGAGTCTCTCGGAGGGTAATGAGCAGTCCTTC. Encoded protein: CASSYLSLSEGNEQSF.

This clonotype occurred many times. V gene TRBV7-9 combines with J gene TRBJ2-5, with 11 bases aligning to TRBD2. Trimming at V came to 5 bases and at J to 5 bases, leaving 10 bases not matched to a gene. This CDR3 has 16 residues. Per germline, CDR1 SEHNR and CDR2 FQNEAQ (reference sequence). For the CDR3, the DNA is TGTGCCAGCAGCGAGACTAGCGGGAAAGTGCGGGAGACCCAGTACTTC. This codes for CASSETSGKVRETQYF.

This clonotype was counted at least ten times. The gene calls are TRBV12-3 or TRBV12-4 and TRBJ2-3; 9 positions match TRBD2. Germline trimming cut 3 bases from V and 4 bases from J; bases unmatched to any gene: 8. The CDR3 is made up of 16 amino acids. CDR3 DNA: TGTGCCAGCAGTTTTTTTAGCGGGAGTGGATCAGATACGCAGTATTTT. It translates to CASSFFSGSGSDTQYF.

This clonotype has only a few counts. The rearrangement joins TRBV6-1 to TRBJ1-3; D is ambiguous. CDR3 length: 13 amino acids. The germline V gene has CDR1 MNHNS and CDR2 SASEGT. V shed 5 bases and J shed 4 bases, with 9 bases lying between them. The CDR3 coding sequence is TGTGCCAGCAGTACCCTGATAGGAAACACCATATATTTT. Protein: CASSTLIGNTIYF.

This clonotype was found many times. The V call is TRBV7-9, the J call TRBJ1-5; 7 bases line up with TRBD1. J gave up 6 bases and V 5 bases, and 7 bases lay outside the gene matches. In germline, CDR1 is SEHNR, CDR2 FQNEAQ (reference sequence). The CDR3 consists of 14 residues. The CDR3 reads CASSHKGGGQPQHF. As DNA, the CDR3 is TGTGCCAGCAGCCATAAAGGGGGCGGTCAGCCCCAGCATTTT.

This clonotype was found many times. The V and J genes are TRBV6-5 and TRBJ2-1; D is possibly TRBD2 (5 bases). Trimming removed 0 bases at V and 3 bases at J, with 9 bases between. CDR3 length: 15 amino acids. The germline V gene encodes CDR1 MNHEY and CDR2 SVGAGI. The CDR3 region is CASSYSSTIYNEQFF. CDR3 bases: TGTGCCAGCAGTTACTCGTCGACTATCTACAATGAGCAGTTCTTC.

This clonotype has at least ten counts. The rearrangement links TRBV13 to TRBJ2-3; TRBD1 matches 10 bases. From germline, CDR1 is PRHDT and CDR2 FYEKMQ (reference sequence). The CDR3 runs 16 residues. With V trimmed by 5 bases and J by 0 bases, 5 bases remained unmatched. This CDR3 is CASSGTGVSSTDTQYF. Here the CDR3 DNA reads TGTGCCAGCAGCGGGACAGGGGTCTCTAGCACAGATACGCAGTATTTT.

This clonotype was seen many times. The rearrangement joins TRBV28 to TRBJ2-3, with 8 bases fitting TRBD1. The CDR3 is made up of 14 amino acids. CDR1 and CDR2 from the germline V gene are MDHEN and SYDVKM. V lost 8 bases to trimming and J lost 5 bases; unmatched junction nucleotides: 9. CDR3 region: CASPPGQAQDTQYF. DNA for the CDR3: TGTGCCAGCCCTCCGGGACAGGCCCAAGATACGCAGTATTTT.

The table lists this clonotype with many counts. The rearrangement links TRBV6-2 or TRBV6-3 to TRBJ2-7, with 10 bases matching TRBD2. This CDR3 has 13 amino acids. V trimming: 2 bases; J trimming: 7 bases; junction bases outside the gene matches: 2. Germline assignment: CDR1 MNHEY and CDR2 SVGEGT. CDR3 bases: TGTGCCAGCAGTTACGGACTAGCGGCTGAGCAGTACTTC. Amino acid sequence: CASSYGLAAEQYF.

This clonotype occurred many times. The chain recombines TRBV27 with TRBJ2-7; 10 nucleotides line up with TRBD1. This CDR3 is 14 amino acids long. The germline CDR1 and CDR2 sequences are MNHEY and SMNVEV (reference sequence). The J segment lost 2 bases and the V segment lost 6 bases, leaving 4 bases of the junction unmatched. CDR3 residues: CASRRTGGTYEQYF. The CDR3, as DNA: TGTGCCAGCAGGAGGACAGGGGGGACCTACGAGCAGTACTTC.

This clonotype has more than one count but fewer than ten. This sequence joins TRBV7-9 and TRBJ2-2; 7 positions match TRBD1. Germline trimming cut 3 bases from V and 3 bases from J; bases unmatched to any gene: 10. The CDR3 length is 17 residues. CDR1 SEHNR and CDR2 FQNEAQ come from the germline V gene (reference sequence). CDR3 bases: TGTGCCAGCAGCTTGAGGGAAAGGGGGCGCGACACCGGGGAGCTGTTTTTT. This sequence encodes CASSLRERGRDTGELFF.

The table lists this clonotype with a few counts. The rearrangement links TRBV7-9 to TRBJ2-3; the match to TRBD1 covers 12 bases. The J segment lost 2 bases and the V segment lost 5 bases, leaving 5 bases of the junction unmatched. This CDR3 region has 16 residues. Germline CDR1 and CDR2: SEHNR and FQNEAQ (reference sequence). Here the CDR3 DNA reads TGTGCCAGCAGCCCGGGACAGGGGGCGAACACAGATACGCAGTATTTT. This translates into CASSPGQGANTDTQYF.